These T cell receptor beta chains were read from a single sample in a study of shared clonotypes between healthy human individuals. TCRdb keeps only in-frame clones here, not all; method: immunoSEQ multiplex PCR. Here the sample spans about 2.1 million clones, about 94% being singletons. The sequenced sample was naive CD8+ T cells from PBMCs. The source is a young man in good health. Some clones in this sample may be carry-over from other donors' samples. The CDR3 runs from the conserved cysteine through the conserved F or W. The order of the fields is D gene, J gene, clone size, V gene, CDR3 protein, CDR3 DNA. D genes are given only for firm matches. Clone size is not always given. Where it is, it says once, few, many or a class for expanded clones.

TRBD1 | TRBJ1-2 | NA | TRBV14 | CASSPRQGLVWNGYTF | TGTGCCAGCAGCCCACGACAGGGTCTAGTTTGGAATGGCTACACCTTC
NA | TRBJ2-5 | NA | TRBV7-9 | CASSSGVRGETQYF | TGTGCCAGCAGCTCAGGAGTGAGGGGGGAGACCCAGTACTTC
NA | TRBJ2-1 | NA | TRBV19 | CASSQGWNEQFF | TGTGCCAGTAGTCAGGGGTGGAATGAGCAGTTCTTC
NA | TRBJ2-2 | NA | TRBV14 | CASSPQWRASAGELFF | TGTGCCAGCAGCCCCCAGTGGAGGGCCAGCGCCGGGGAGCTGTTTTTT
NA | TRBJ2-1 | NA | TRBV9 | CASSASVASSYNEQFF | TGTGCCAGCAGCGCCTCCGTCGCATCATCCTACAATGAGCAGTTCTTC
NA | TRBJ1-1 | NA | TRBV19 | CASSTPPKGNTEAFF | TGTGCCAGTAGTACCCCGCCGAAGGGGAACACTGAAGCTTTCTTT
TRBD1 | TRBJ2-7 | NA | TRBV7-9 | CASSVTGVIIHEQYF | TGTGCCAGCAGCGTTACAGGGGTTATAATCCACGAGCAGTACTTC
TRBD1 | TRBJ2-3 | NA | TRBV11-1 | CASSPKTGQGRSTDTQYF | TGTGCCAGCAGCCCGAAGACCGGACAGGGGCGGAGCACAGATACGCAGTATTTT
NA | TRBJ2-3 | NA | TRBV15 | CATSRHSTDTQYF | TGTGCCACCAGCAGACATAGCACAGATACGCAGTATTTT
NA | TRBJ2-7 | NA | TRBV6-1 | CASSEFLGAYEQYF | TGTGCCAGCAGTGAATTCCTGGGGGCCTACGAGCAGTACTTC
NA | TRBJ1-5 | once | TRBV15 | CATSRDRGGGSNQPQHF | TGTGCCACCAGCAGAGACCGAGGGGGAGGAAGCAATCAGCCCCAGCATTTT
NA | TRBJ1-1 | NA | TRBV19 | CASSSGLSEAFF | TGTGCCAGTAGTAGCGGACTATCTGAAGCTTTCTTT
TRBD2 | TRBJ2-7 | NA | TRBV4-3 | CASSQGGGGYEQYF | TGCGCCAGCAGCCAAGGGGGGGGAGGCTACGAGCAGTACTTC
TRBD1 | TRBJ2-1 | NA | TRBV19 | CASSVGTGGYNEQFF | TGTGCCAGTAGTGTCGGGACAGGGGGTTACAATGAGCAGTTCTTC